Following are 30 T cell receptor beta chains from one sample sequenced in a study of cytomegalovirus exposure and HLA in healthy donors. This PCR relied on a set of 60 Vbeta primers and 13 Jbeta primers. The protocol was immunoSEQ multiplex PCR, while the TCRdb copy is restricted to in-frame clones and leaves out a portion. The table shows about 200,000 clones, with approximately 70% occurring only once. Sequencing used PBMCs. The receptors originated from a man between 35 and 55 years old in good health and CMV-seropositive.

This clone came up once. The DNA for the CDR3 is TGTGCCAGTAGTGGCAGCGGGTACTATCTTGGCTACACCTTC. This gives the protein CASSGSGYYLGYTF. This chain links TRBV19 with TRBJ1-2; D ambiguous. This CDR3 contains 14 residues. Germline V gives CDR1 LNHDA, CDR2 SQIVND (reference sequence). V gave up 5 bases and J gave up 7 bases, with 17 bases separating them.

The chain employs TRBV27 and TRBJ2-7; 10 bases map to TRBD1. This CDR3 region has 14 residues. In germline, CDR1 is MNHEY, CDR2 SMNVEV (reference sequence). Unmatched junction bases numbered 4, after V lost 8 bases and J lost 0 bases. CDR3 nucleotide sequence: TGTGCCAGCGCCGGGACAGGGGCCTCCTACGAGCAGTACTTC. The encoded protein is CASAGTGASYEQYF.

This clone was picked up a small number of times. The DNA for the CDR3 is TGTGCCAGCACAACTGGTTGGGGCAGGGAACTGTTTTTT. This sequence encodes CASTTGWGRELFF. The chain combines TRBV27 with TRBJ1-4; D perhaps matches TRBD1 (5 bases). The CDR3 covers 13 residues. The V end was cut by 7 bases, the J end by 12 bases, with 18 bases between. The germline V gene has CDR1 MNHEY and CDR2 SMNVEV (reference sequence). The full variable domain, in which reference TRBV27 and TRBJ1-4 provide the parts outside the CDR3, is EAQVTQNPRYLITVTGKKLTVTCSQNMNHEYMSWYRQDPGLGLRQIYYSMNVEVTDKGDVPEGYKVSRKEKRNFPLILESPSPNQTSLYFCASTTGWGRELFFGSGTQLSVL.

This clone was seen a handful of times. The chain combines TRBV6-1 with TRBJ1-2; 8 bases map to TRBD1. CDR1 is MNHNS, CDR2 SASEGT, per germline. With V trimmed by 8 bases and J by 8 bases, 13 bases remained unmatched. The length of the CDR3 is 14 residues. This CDR3 reads CASGRQGPRGGYTF. DNA of the CDR3: TGTGCCAGCGGGCGACAGGGGCCAAGGGGCGGCTACACCTTC.

V usage is TRBV11-2 and J usage is TRBJ2-7; D gene unclear. V was pared by 0 bases and J by 2 bases, with 8 bases between. CDR1 and CDR2 (germline): SGHAT, FQNNGV. The CDR3 is made up of 14 amino acids. This CDR3 is CASSLEVNTYEQYF. The CDR3 DNA reads as TGTGCCAGCAGCTTAGAAGTCAACACCTACGAGCAGTACTTC.

V gene TRBV2 combines with J gene TRBJ1-1, with 7 nucleotides matching TRBD1. V was pared by 11 bases and J by 5 bases, with 11 bases of the junction left unmatched. Germline CDR1 and CDR2: SNHLY and FYNNEI. The CDR3 has 13 amino acids. The CDR3 DNA reads as TGTGCCGGAGCCAGGGGGTGGGGTACTGAAGCTTTCTTT. This encodes CAGARGWGTEAFF.

The chain employs TRBV6-5 and TRBJ2-7, with 9 bases fitting TRBD1. The CDR3 contains 15 residues. The V gene's germline CDR1 is MNHEY and CDR2 SVGAGI. The J segment lost 7 bases and the V segment lost 0 bases, leaving 7 bases of the junction unmatched. CDR3 region: CASSYSKQGAREQYF. The CDR3 coding sequence is TGTGCCAGCAGTTACTCGAAACAGGGGGCGAGAGAGCAGTACTTC.

The chain couples TRBV11-2 to TRBJ2-4; a weak D match, TRBD1 (5 bases). The germline gives CDR1 SGHAT, CDR2 FQNNGV. The CDR3 runs 13 residues. Trimming pared 5 bases from V and 8 bases from J, leaving 13 bases between. This CDR3 is CASSKPGSHIQYF. The CDR3 region has the DNA TGTGCCAGCAGCAAGCCAGGGTCGCACATTCAGTACTTC.

This clone has a handful of counts. The rearrangement joins TRBV6-1 to TRBJ1-1; 8 bases match TRBD1. This CDR3 has 15 amino acids. Germline CDR1 is MNHNS and CDR2 is SASEGT. V shed 0 bases and J 5 bases; nucleotides not matched to a gene: 5. The CDR3 DNA sequence: TGTGCCAGCAGTGAAGCGTGGACAGGGAGAACTGAAGCTTTCTTT. It translates to CASSEAWTGRTEAFF.

This chain joins TRBV2 and TRBJ2-1; a possible D gene is TRBD2 (7 bases). The CDR3 totals 14 residues. V shed 8 bases and J shed 1 base, with 12 bases lying between them. Per germline, CDR1 SNHLY and CDR2 FYNNEI. This CDR3 reads CASRGRGSYNEQFF. As DNA, the CDR3 is TGTGCCAGCCGGGGGCGGGGGTCCTACAATGAGCAGTTCTTC. The entire variable domain, with the rest obtained from reference TRBV2 and TRBJ2-1, is as follows: EPEVTQTPSHQVTQMGQEVILRCVPISNHLYFYWYRQILGQKVEFLVSFYNNEISEKSEIFDDQFSVERPDGSNFTLKIRSTKLEDSAMYFCASRGRGSYNEQFFGPGTRLTVL.

The chain carries TRBV5-4 and TRBJ2-3; possibly TRBD1 for D (6 bases). V was clipped by 0 bases and J by 2 bases, with 7 bases between them. The CDR3 runs to 14 residues. Per the germline V gene, CDR1 is SGHNT and CDR2 is YYREEE (reference sequence). CDR3 loop: CASSLGTVTDTQYF. The DNA for the CDR3 is TGTGCCAGCAGCTTGGGGACAGTCACAGATACGCAGTATTTT.

The chain recombines TRBV5-1 with TRBJ1-1; D unclear. V lost 6 bases and J lost 1, with 13 bases in between. Germline-derived CDR1 and CDR2 are SGHRS and YFSETQ. The CDR3 covers 14 residues. CDR3 loop: CASTLEGGNTEAFF. CDR3 nucleotide sequence: TGCGCCAGCACGTTGGAGGGAGGGAACACTGAAGCTTTCTTT.

The sample holds one count of this clone. The genes are TRBV9 and TRBJ1-3, with unresolved D. The CDR3 is 15 amino acids. V lost 3 bases and J lost 5, with 15 bases in between. The germline gives CDR1 SGDLS, CDR2 YYNGEE. This CDR3 reads CASSATGSDRNTIYF. DNA for the CDR3: TGTGCCAGCAGCGCGACCGGGAGCGATAGAAACACCATATATTTT.

A few counts support this clone. This chain uses TRBV11-2 with TRBJ2-3; 11 positions match TRBD1. Germline V lookup: CDR1 SGHAT, CDR2 FQNNGV. The CDR3 length is 15 residues. V was pared by 5 bases and J by 4 bases, with 5 bases of the junction left unmatched. The CDR3 reads CASSLDRGPSDTQYF. The CDR3 DNA reads as TGTGCCAGCAGCCTGGACAGGGGGCCCTCAGATACGCAGTATTTT.

This clone was seen a single time. V is TRBV4-2 and J is TRBJ2-1, with D maybe TRBD2 (6 bases). Trimming removed 0 bases from V and 8 bases from J, with 14 bases in between. Germline CDR1 is LGHNA and CDR2 is YNFKEQ. This CDR3 region has 15 residues. CDR3 coding DNA: TGTGCCAGCAGCCAAGATGGGGCCCGCGGGGATGAGCAGTTCTTC. Protein sequence: CASSQDGARGDEQFF.

This chain links TRBV6-4 with TRBJ1-1; 7 nucleotides line up with TRBD1. The CDR3 has 14 residues. The germline V gene has CDR1 MRHNA and CDR2 SNTAGT. Losses at the gene ends were 5 bases for V and 11 bases for J; bases not matched to a gene: 14. The CDR3 bases are TGTGCCAGCAGTAACGACAGGGAAGGAACAAACGCTTTCTTT. Encoded protein: CASSNDREGTNAFF.

This clone was seen more than once but under ten times. In the same sample, other DNA sequences code for this CDR3. This sequence joins TRBV5-1 and TRBJ1-5; TRBD1 might be the D (6 bases). Germline V gives CDR1 SGHRS, CDR2 YFSETQ. The V and J ends lost 0 bases and 5 bases respectively, with 6 bases between them. This CDR3 comprises 13 residues. The CDR3, as DNA: TGCGCCAGCAGCTTGGCAGGGGATCAGCCCCAGCATTTT. It encodes CASSLAGDQPQHF.

V gene TRBV6-1 combines with J gene TRBJ2-2; D may be TRBD2 (6 bases). The V end lost 6 bases, the J end lost 6 bases, and 23 bases lay between the germline ends. CDR1 is MNHNS and CDR2 is SASEGT in the germline V gene. The CDR3 loop spans 17 amino acids. CDR3: CASRETPGLRGAGELFF. The DNA for the CDR3 is TGTGCCAGCAGGGAAACGCCGGGACTCCGTGGGGCCGGGGAGCTGTTTTTT.

The chain joins TRBV13 to TRBJ1-2, with D possibly matching TRBD1 (6 bases). V was clipped by 4 bases and J by 0 bases, with 9 bases between them. Per the germline V gene, CDR1 is PRHDT and CDR2 is FYEKMQ (reference sequence). This CDR3 region has 14 residues. The DNA for the CDR3 is TGTGCCAGCAGCTCTCGACAGGCTAACTATGGCTACACCTTC. Protein sequence: CASSSRQANYGYTF. The whole variable domain, filled in from reference TRBV13 and TRBJ1-2, reads AAGVIQSPRHLIKEKRETATLKCYPIPRHDTVYWYQQGPGQDPQFLISFYEKMQSDKGSIPDRFSAQQFSDYHSELNMSSLELGDSALYFCASSSRQANYGYTFGSGTRLTVV.

The V gene is TRBV5-1, the J gene TRBJ2-1, with 8 bases identical to TRBD1. The CDR3 length is 16 residues. Germline V CDR1 and CDR2: SGHRS, YFSETQ. Trimming at V came to 0 bases and at J to 7 bases, leaving 9 bases not matched to a gene. The CDR3 nucleotides read TGCGCCAGCAGCTTGGGGGGTACGGGACAGGTTAATGAGCAGTTCTTC. Translated: CASSLGGTGQVNEQFF. Together with reference TRBV5-1 and TRBJ2-1, the CDR3 gives the full variable domain: KAGVTQTPRYLIKTRGQQVTLSCSPISGHRSVSWYQQTPGQGLQFLFEYFSETQRNKGNFPGRFSGRQFSNSRSEMNVSTLELGDSALYLCASSLGGTGQVNEQFFGPGTRLTVL.

The rearrangement links TRBV27 to TRBJ2-1, with D possibly TRBD2 on 6 matching bases. This CDR3 has 15 amino acids. V gave up 5 bases and J gave up 0 bases, with 11 bases separating them. In germline, CDR1 is MNHEY, CDR2 SMNVEV (reference sequence). The CDR3 DNA reads as TGTGCCAGCAGTCCGGGGGTAAGCTCCTACAATGAGCAGTTCTTC. This gives the protein CASSPGVSSYNEQFF.

The V call is TRBV6-1, the J call TRBJ2-3; 7 bases are shared with TRBD1. Germline V gives CDR1 MNHNS, CDR2 SASEGT. The ends lost 0 bases at V and 2 bases at J; junction bases unmatched: 2. The CDR3 totals 15 residues. CDR3 residues: CASSEAQGVTDTQYF. CDR3 in DNA: TGTGCCAGCAGTGAAGCCCAGGGGGTCACAGATACGCAGTATTTT.

The chain employs TRBV28 and TRBJ2-7; D possibly corresponds to TRBD2 (5 bases). Germline CDR1 and CDR2: MDHEN and SYDVKM. V was trimmed by 4 bases and J by 0 bases, leaving 16 bases between them. The CDR3 has 16 amino acids. The CDR3 protein is CASSSSTIGSSYEQYF. CDR3 coding DNA: TGTGCCAGCAGTTCCTCGACTATTGGGAGCTCCTACGAGCAGTACTTC. Full variable domain (remainder filled in from reference TRBV28 and TRBJ2-7): DVKVTQSSRYLVKRTGEKVFLECVQDMDHENMFWYRQDPGLGLRLIYFSYDVKMKEKGDIPEGYSVSREKKERFSLILESASTNQTSMYLCASSSSTIGSSYEQYFGPGTRLTVT.

V is TRBV5-1 and J is TRBJ2-3, with 7 bases fitting TRBD2. The trim removed 0 bases at V and 1 base at J, leaving 2 bases unmatched. The CDR3 spans 15 residues. The germline V gene has CDR1 SGHRS and CDR2 YFSETQ. CDR3 amino acids: CASSLVTSGTDTQYF. CDR3 in DNA: TGCGCCAGCAGCTTGGTCACTAGCGGCACAGATACGCAGTATTTT. Drawing the rest from reference TRBV5-1 and TRBJ2-3, the complete variable domain is KAGVTQTPRYLIKTRGQQVTLSCSPISGHRSVSWYQQTPGQGLQFLFEYFSETQRNKGNFPGRFSGRQFSNSRSEMNVSTLELGDSALYLCASSLVTSGTDTQYFGPGTRLTVL.

J is TRBJ2-2 and V is TRBV10-2; D is perhaps TRBD1 (6 bases). This CDR3 has 14 amino acids. Germline CDR1 reads WSHSY; CDR2 reads SAAADI. With 0 bases removed from V and 6 bases from J, the gap between germline ends came to 8 bases. CDR3 amino acids: CASSESEGAGELFF. In DNA form, the CDR3 reads TGCGCCAGCAGTGAGTCAGAGGGGGCCGGGGAGCTGTTTTTT.

V gene TRBV6-1 combines with J gene TRBJ2-3; 8 positions match TRBD2. This CDR3 is built from 15 residues. Germline lookup yields CDR1 MNHNS and CDR2 SASEGT. The junction had 6 bases not matched to a gene; V was cut back by 5 bases and J by 2 bases. CDR3 DNA: TGTGCCAGCAGTCGCGGGGGGCCCGTCACAGATACGCAGTATTTT. This gives the protein CASSRGGPVTDTQYF.

The rearrangement uses TRBV6-4 and TRBJ2-1; D gene unclear. From germline, CDR1 is MRHNA and CDR2 SNTAGT. The CDR3 contains 14 residues. The ends were cut back, 5 bases at V and 8 bases at J, with 16 bases in the middle. Written as DNA, the CDR3 is TGTGCCAGCAGTCTAAGACTCTTTCTCGATGAGCAGTTCTTC. This sequence encodes CASSLRLFLDEQFF.

The gene calls are TRBV5-1 and TRBJ1-1, with D unclear. The CDR3 consists of 13 residues. V dropped 4 bases and J dropped 0 bases, with 7 bases sitting between them. In germline, CDR1 is SGHRS, CDR2 YFSETQ. CDR3 region: CASSHNMNTEAFF. CDR3 in DNA: TGCGCCAGCAGCCATAACATGAACACTGAAGCTTTCTTT.

Written as DNA, the CDR3 is TGTGCCAGCAGCCAGGGGGAGCAGTACTTC. Protein: CASSQGEQYF. The chain combines TRBV11-2 with TRBJ2-7, with D perhaps matching TRBD1 (6 bases). The CDR3 is made up of 10 amino acids. Germline values: CDR1 SGHAT, CDR2 FQNNGV. Deletions cut 5 bases from V and 7 bases from J, with 6 bases between.

This sequence joins TRBV11-2 and TRBJ2-3, with 9 positions matching TRBD2. Germline values: CDR1 SGHAT, CDR2 FQNNGV. Trimming at V came to 7 bases and at J to 5 bases, leaving 10 bases not matched to a gene. The CDR3 covers 15 residues. The CDR3 bases are TGTGCCAGCACCCAGGGAGCGGGGGGCCAAGATACGCAGTATTTT. It translates to CASTQGAGGQDTQYF.